Listed below are T cell receptor beta chains from one sample, sequenced in a study of cytomegalovirus exposure and HLA in healthy donors. The protocol was immunoSEQ multiplex PCR, while the TCRdb copy is restricted to in-frame clones and leaves out a portion. Counted here are 150,000 to 200,000 clones, over 70% occurring once; the ten biggest clones make up 5.5% to 7.5%. The sample comprised PBMCs. Receptors were obtained from a woman aged 40 to 55 in good health and CMV-seropositive. Each CDR3 is given with its conserved first and last residue. D genes are given only for firm matches. The size field is filled for only some rows; it gives once, few, many or a size class.

>13|TRBJ1-5|-|TRBV5-6|-
CASSRARDQPQHF
TGTGCCAGCAGCCGTGCCAGGGATCAGCCCCAGCATTTT
>13|TRBJ1-2|-|TRBV2|-
CASSEGQAYGYTF
TGTGCCAGCAGTGAAGGACAGGCCTATGGCTACACCTTC
>13|TRBJ1-1|-|TRBV14|-
CASSHGVNTEAFF
TGTGCCAGCAGCCACGGAGTGAACACTGAAGCTTTCTTT
>13|TRBJ1-2|few|TRBV7-8|-
CASSPAGGYGYTF
TGTGCCAGCAGCCCCGCGGGGGGCTATGGCTACACCTTC
>14|TRBJ2-7|-|TRBV6-1|-
CAAGTGNPPYEQYF
TGTGCCGCCGGAACAGGGAACCCTCCCTACGAGCAGTACTTC
>14|TRBJ2-1|few|TRBV5-1|-
CASSFPSSYNEQFF
TGCGCCAGCAGCTTCCCTAGCTCCTACAATGAGCAGTTCTTC
>11|TRBJ1-1|-|TRBV20-1|-
CSAKWTDEAFF
TGCAGTGCTAAATGGACAGATGAAGCTTTCTTT
>12|TRBJ1-1|-|TRBV15|-
CATSRGTRKAFF
TGTGCCACCAGCAGAGGGACTCGAAAAGCTTTCTTT
>16|TRBJ2-7|-|TRBV6-5|-
CASSFVRGSISYEQYF
TGTGCCAGCAGTTTCGTCAGGGGTAGTATTTCCTACGAGCAGTACTTC
>15|TRBJ2-5|-|TRBV2|TRBD1
CASSLQGRSVETQYF
TGTGCCAGCAGTTTACAGGGGAGAAGCGTAGAGACCCAGTACTTC
>16|TRBJ1-5|-|TRBV18|-
CASSPQAGFSNQPQHF
TGTGCCAGCTCACCACAGGCGGGGTTCAGCAATCAGCCCCAGCATTTT
>19|TRBJ2-7|few|TRBV7-8|-
CASSLAIGGFPNSGNEQYF
TGTGCCAGCAGCTTAGCTATCGGCGGGTTCCCTAACTCCGGGAACGAGCAGTACTTC
>16|TRBJ1-4|-|TRBV5-1|-
CASSLATGVTNEKLFF
TGCGCCAGCAGCTTGGCCACGGGGGTCACTAATGAAAAACTGTTTTTT
>14|TRBJ1-1|-|TRBV6-1|TRBD1
CASKGQGASTEAFF
TGTGCCAGCAAAGGCCAGGGGGCCAGCACTGAAGCTTTCTTT
>13|TRBJ1-2|once|TRBV5-1|-
CASGNGGANGYTF
TGCGCCAGCGGGAATGGGGGGGCGAATGGCTACACCTTC
>14|TRBJ1-1|-|TRBV5-1|-
CASTPTSMNTEAFF
TGCGCCAGCACCCCTACTTCTATGAACACTGAAGCTTTCTTT
>13|TRBJ1-2|-|TRBV7-8|-
CASRLTTQGGYTF
TGTGCCAGCAGACTTACTACTCAGGGAGGCTACACCTTC
>14|TRBJ2-7|-|TRBV6-5|-
CASSYWGDGYEQYF
TGTGCCAGCAGTTACTGGGGCGACGGCTACGAGCAGTACTTC
>19|TRBJ1-6|few|TRBV9|-
CASSVDGPSGDPNNSPLHF
TGTGCCAGCAGCGTAGACGGTCCCTCGGGGGACCCAAATAATTCACCCCTCCACTTT
>15|TRBJ2-3|few|TRBV13|-
CASSFLSEEADTQYF
TGTGCCAGCAGCTTTCTGTCTGAAGAGGCAGATACGCAGTATTTT
>15|TRBJ1-6|-|TRBV28|-
CASLGTSSYNSPLHF
TGTGCCAGTTTAGGGACAAGCTCCTATAATTCACCCCTCCACTTT
>11|TRBJ1-1|-|TRBV25-1|-
CASSELTEAFF
TGTGCCAGCAGTGAATTAACTGAAGCTTTCTTT
>12|TRBJ2-1|-|TRBV6-5|TRBD2
CASSRTRAEQFF
TGTGCCAGCAGCAGGACTAGGGCTGAGCAGTTCTTC
>15|TRBJ2-7|once|TRBV10-3|TRBD1
CAISAPTGEAYEQYF
TGTGCCATCAGCGCTCCGACAGGGGAAGCCTACGAGCAGTACTTC
>14|TRBJ1-1|-|TRBV10-2|TRBD1
CASSESQGVTEAFF
TGCGCCAGCAGTGAGTCGCAGGGGGTGACTGAAGCTTTCTTT
>17|TRBJ2-6|-|TRBV5-1|TRBD1
CASSNNRDRAGANGLTF
TGCGCCAGCAGCAACAACCGGGACAGGGCTGGGGCCAACGGCCTGACTTTC
>15|TRBJ2-7|-|TRBV7-2|TRBD2
CASSLELVAGVEQYF
TGTGCCAGCAGCTTAGAGTTGGTAGCGGGGGTCGAGCAGTACTTC
>14|TRBJ1-1|once|TRBV5-3|TRBD1
CARSLRGTAGEAFF
TGTGCCAGAAGCTTGAGGGGGACAGCCGGTGAAGCTTTCTTT
>11|TRBJ2-2|-|TRBV30|-
CAWSWAGELFF
TGTGCCTGGAGTTGGGCGGGGGAGCTGTTTTTT
>14|TRBJ2-3|-|TRBV5-6|-
CASSLGLNTDTQYF
TGTGCCAGCAGCTTGGGACTAAACACAGATACGCAGTATTTT
>12|TRBJ2-1|-|TRBV30|-
CAWTKGANEQFF
TGTGCCTGGACCAAAGGAGCCAATGAGCAGTTCTTC
>13|TRBJ2-5|-|TRBV5-5|-
CASSFGFSGTQYF
TGTGCCAGCAGCTTCGGTTTTTCGGGGACCCAGTACTTC
>15|TRBJ2-3|-|TRBV6-4|-
CASSDTGGSTDTQYF
TGTGCCAGCAGTGACACGGGGGGCTCCACGGATACGCAGTATTTT
>13|TRBJ2-5|-|TRBV7-9|-
CASSLVGNAGQYF
TGTGCCAGCAGCTTAGTCGGTAACGCGGGCCAGTACTTC
>14|TRBJ1-1|-|TRBV7-2|-
CASSATVANTEAFF
TGTGCCAGCAGCGCGACAGTTGCGAACACTGAAGCTTTCTTT
>15|TRBJ2-2|-|TRBV29-1|TRBD2
CSVEGGGGWTGELFF
TGCAGCGTTGAAGGAGGCGGGGGGTGGACCGGGGAGCTGTTTTTT
>14|TRBJ2-1|-|TRBV5-5|-
CASSLRGSYNEQFF
TGTGCCAGCAGCTTGCGGGGGTCCTACAATGAGCAGTTCTTC
>15|TRBJ1-2|-|TRBV28|TRBD1
CASRDRERDLYGYTF
TGTGCCAGTCGGGACAGGGAAAGGGACCTCTATGGCTACACCTTC
>13|TRBJ1-5|few|TRBV18|-
CASSHEQGQPQHF
TGTGCCAGCTCACACGAACAGGGTCAGCCCCAGCATTTT
>13|TRBJ2-7|few|TRBV25-1|-
CASSADRLLEQYF
TGTGCCAGCAGTGCCGACAGGCTGCTGGAGCAGTACTTC